Listed below are T cell receptor beta chains from one sample, sequenced in a study of graft-versus-host responses after intestinal transplantation. These receptors' targets are unknown. Sequencing used immunoSEQ multiplex PCR; TCRdb keeps in-frame clones, though not all of them. The sample lists 90,000 to 130,000 clones; 93% were seen once. This specimen was unstimulated CD8+ T cells sorted from spleen or lymph node cells, taken before transplant. The receptor source for this set is a human donor who was the organ donor for an intestinal transplant. Each CDR3 is given with its conserved first and last residue. A D gene is named only where the DNA matches it firmly. Not all rows give a size; the values are once, few, many and, for expanded clones, a class.

-	14	TRBJ1-2	TRBV10-3	-	TGTGCCATCAGTGTTTACGGCACCTTTTATGGCTACACCTTC	CAISVYGTFYGYTF
-	15	TRBJ1-1	TRBV18	TRBD1	TGTGCCAGCTCACCAGAAACAGGGGCGAACACTGAAGCTTTCTTT	CASSPETGANTEAFF
-	17	TRBJ2-1	TRBV6-1	-	TGTGCCAGCAGTGAAGGGGGCGAGGGTTGGCCCTACAATGAGCAGTTCTTC	CASSEGGEGWPYNEQFF
once	15	TRBJ2-5	TRBV30	-	TGTGCCTGGAGTGTCGATAGCAGCTCGGGAGAGACCCAGTACTTC	CAWSVDSSSGETQYF
-	13	TRBJ2-7	TRBV7-2	TRBD2	TGTGCCAGCAGCTGGACTAGCTCCTACGAGCAGTACTTC	CASSWTSSYEQYF
-	13	TRBJ1-4	TRBV6-4	-	TGTGCCAACAAAACAATGACTAATGAAAAACTGTTTTTT	CANKTMTNEKLFF
-	15	TRBJ2-2	TRBV19	-	TGTGCCAGTAGTCCGGGACACGACTCGACCGGGGAGCTGTTTTTT	CASSPGHDSTGELFF
-	15	TRBJ2-2	TRBV7-9	-	TGTGCCAGCAGCCACACCGGGAAGACTCGCGGGGAGCTGTTTTTT	CASSHTGKTRGELFF
few	15	TRBJ1-5	TRBV6-1	TRBD1	TGTGCCAGCAGCCACGACAGGGGGTCCAATCAGCCCCAGCATTTT	CASSHDRGSNQPQHF
-	15	TRBJ1-1	TRBV27	-	TGTGCCAGCAGTTCTAACGCCGGTAGGAACACTGAAGCTTTCTTT	CASSSNAGRNTEAFF
-	14	TRBJ1-1	TRBV5-1	-	TGCGCCAGCAGCTTGTCGGGGGGCCGGGATGAAGCTTTCTTT	CASSLSGGRDEAFF
-	15	TRBJ2-5	TRBV4-2	-	TGTGCCAGCTCCCAATCTACCGGAGGGCAAGAGACCCAGTACTTC	CASSQSTGGQETQYF
-	16	TRBJ1-5	TRBV6-6	-	TGTGCCAGCAGTTACTGGGGGCAGGGCCTCCATCAGCCCCAGCATTTT	CASSYWGQGLHQPQHF
-	17	TRBJ2-3	TRBV11-2	-	TGTGCCAGCAGCGCCCACAGGGTCTCGTGGTTCTCAGATACGCAGTATTTT	CASSAHRVSWFSDTQYF
-	18	TRBJ2-4	TRBV12-5	TRBD2	TGTGCTAGTGGTGGGACTAGACTTTGTTCTTTAGCCAAAAACATTCAGTACTTC	CASGGTRLCSLAKNIQYF